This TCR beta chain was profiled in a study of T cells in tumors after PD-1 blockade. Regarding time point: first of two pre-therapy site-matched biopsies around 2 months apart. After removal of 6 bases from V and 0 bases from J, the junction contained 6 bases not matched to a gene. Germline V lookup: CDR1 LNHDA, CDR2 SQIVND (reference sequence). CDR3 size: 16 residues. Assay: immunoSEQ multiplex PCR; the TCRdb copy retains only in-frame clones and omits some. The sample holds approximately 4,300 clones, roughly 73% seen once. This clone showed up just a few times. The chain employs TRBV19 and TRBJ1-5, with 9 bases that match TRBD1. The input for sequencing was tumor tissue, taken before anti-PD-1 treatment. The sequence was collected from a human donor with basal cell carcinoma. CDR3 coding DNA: TGTGCCAGTAGCTCACAGGGGGCGGATAGCAATCAGCCCCAGCATTTT. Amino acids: CASSSQGADSNQPQHF.